This T cell receptor (beta chain) came from a study of blood T cell repertoires in COVID-19 (dated by TCRdb to 2018 to 2021). A note on the overall study: The collaborator samples originated in the United States, Italy and Spain and spanned the acute and convalescent phases of COVID-19. The prospective study material was composed of cDNA or gDNA derived from T cells, B-cell-depleted T cells, or PBMCs. Subjects who had been exposed to COVID-19, were actively infected with it, or had recovered from it provided the deeply sampled blood TCRbeta repertoires that made up the dataset. A freely available public database, intended as a resource for researchers studying the immune response to SARS-CoV-2, is where the repertoires were released. The samples were drawn from two sources: the first 160 participants of the ongoing ImmuneRACE study, and 1,200 or so subjects contributed by 6 global collaborators. Sample metadata almost always included a de-identified subject ID, COVID-19 status, age in years and sex. Where available, HLA class I and class II types were obtained from metadata supplied by the sample provider rather than from assay-based typing.

Collaborating institutions collected whole blood in K2EDTA tubes following their own protocols. For TCRbeta analysis, collaborators shipped samples as frozen whole blood, isolated PBMCs, or DNA extracted from either of those sample types. Overall study results and their limits: Clinical and demographic metadata were provided uncurated, with the amount varying by source and participant.

A note on this clone: No antigen is known for it. No much larger clone is present one base from it, and per-base qualities are unavailable.

The immunoSEQ Assay, a bias-controlled multiplex PCR, was used to amplify TCRbeta CDR3 regions from genomic DNA. In the original analysis: Within the assay, amplification of reference gene primers was used to estimate how many nucleated cells each sample contained. To quantify the absolute abundance of each unique TCRbeta CDR3 rearrangement, sequence reads were collapsed and filtered. For each sample, productive Simpson clonality was calculated as the square root of Simpson's diversity index across productive rearrangements. TCRdb carries this immuneACCESS record with in-frame sequences only. Its versions omit some clonotypes, under half of them owing to an unresolved V gene in the studies checked, with the rest unexplained. The V and J calls and clone size come from that table; D and trimming were worked out from the DNA. For this sample the table gives 150,000 or so clones, of which about four fifths were detected only once. The ten largest make up more than 3.5% of the sample.

The CDR3 numbers 16 residues from cysteine through phenylalanine. Of the read, only the CDR3 DNA is kept; its 48 bases are in frame from base 1. CDR1 and CDR2, per the germline V gene, are SNHLY and FYNNEI. A distance of 20 bases separates the germline ends of V and J, which lose 6 bases and 4 bases respectively. The origin of this receptor is a woman aged 60 to 75 with acute or convalescent COVID-19. Source material: peripheral blood. The V gene is TRBV2 and the J gene is TRBJ2-3; the best D guess is TRBD1, with 6 bases matching. The bases are TGTGCCAGCAGCCCCCCATTTGGACAGAGACCAGATACGCAGTATTTT. Its coded protein is CASSPPFGQRPDTQYF. The variable domain in full, with residues beyond the CDR3 obtained from the reference TRBV2 and TRBJ2-3 genes, is EPEVTQTPSHQVTQMGQEVILRCVPISNHLYFYWYRQILGQKVEFLVSFYNNEISEKSEIFDDQFSVERPDGSNFTLKIRSTKLEDSAMYFCASSPPFGQRPDTQYFGPGTRLTVL.